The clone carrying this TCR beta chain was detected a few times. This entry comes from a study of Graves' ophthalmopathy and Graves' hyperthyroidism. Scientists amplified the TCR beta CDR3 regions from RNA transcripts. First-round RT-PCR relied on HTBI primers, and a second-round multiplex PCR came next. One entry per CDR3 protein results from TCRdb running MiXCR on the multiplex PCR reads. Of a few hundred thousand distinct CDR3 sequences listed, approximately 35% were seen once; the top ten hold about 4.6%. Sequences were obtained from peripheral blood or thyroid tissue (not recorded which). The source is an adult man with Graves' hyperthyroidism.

CDR3 nucleotides: TGTGCCAGCAGTTTCCCCTTGACAGGGGGGTCGGAAGCCGCTTTCTTT. Translation gives CASSFPLTGGSEAAFF. The V and J genes are TRBV12-3 or TRBV12-4 and TRBJ1-1; 9 nucleotides align to TRBD1. The CDR3 consists of 16 residues. The junction had 16 bases not matched to a gene; V was cut back by 3 bases and J by 11 bases.